The entry below gives a single T cell receptor (beta chain) sequence along with its context. Its antigen is currently not known. No base qualities exist here, and no much larger clone lies one base off it. This sample was included in a study of PD-L1 blockade in urothelial cancer (TCRdb year 2017). Some background on the complete study: Therapy was started at some point between 2014 and 2016 for all patients, and atezolizumab 1,200 mg was administered intravenously every 3 weeks. About 85% of the roughly 30 patients were males with bladder-origin urothelial cancer, and about 65% of the roughly 30 reported a prior smoking history. An ECOG performance status of 0 or 1 was recorded for the patients, and 0 to 3 prior chemotherapy regimens had been received by the patients. Blood samples were analyzed 3 weeks after the start of treatment (second dose) and 6 weeks after the start of treatment. Blood samples yielded a median of around 130,000 T cells and around 80,000 unique TCRs, with median clonality roughly 0.082. The study was an exploratory multi-omic analysis of somatic, immune and clinical correlates of response to PD-L1 blockade with atezolizumab in urothelial cancer. Pretreatment tumor samples, along with matched peripheral blood serially collected before and after atezolizumab treatment, were subjected to TCR sequencing. Durable clinical benefit was defined as progression-free survival longer than 6 months, and TCR features were also tested against progression-free and overall survival. Whole exome sequencing and RNA sequencing of pretreatment tumors were performed alongside TCR sequencing in the same patients. Durable clinical benefit was achieved by nine patients but not by the remaining 20. Approximately 29 patients had pretreatment blood TCR-seq, about 24 had at least one posttreatment blood collection, and about 24 had tumor TCR-seq.

To estimate absolute template abundance from read counts, synthetic TCR analog templates were spiked into each PCR. Using the immunoSEQ assay, TCRbeta CDR3 regions were amplified from genomic DNA with bias-controlled V and J gene primers. Rearranged TCRbeta segments were sequenced at approximately 20X coverage. As for the original processing: Clustering was used to correct sequencing errors, and CDR3s were annotated against IMGT to assign V, D and J genes. Only productive TCRbeta rearrangements were used in downstream analyses, excluding out-of-frame or stop-codon sequences. To compute clonality, Shannon entropy was normalized by the log of the number of unique productive sequences and then subtracted from one. Clones differing between time points or between blood and tumor were identified by Fisher's exact test with Benjamini-Hochberg correction at adjusted p below 0.01. This immuneACCESS table, as held by TCRdb, lists in-frame sequences with V and J called but not all clones. Of the missing ones, under half trace to an unresolved V gene in checked studies; the others have no known cause. V and J calls and clone size are as listed in that table; D and trimming were resolved from the DNA. The sample table shows about 38,000 clones, and around 89% are seen once. Around 2% of the sample is held by the ten biggest clonotypes.

What the study reported, not specific to this receptor: Because the sample size was small (n of about 31) and many of the analyses were exploratory, the results are meant to be hypothesis-generating. Among patients with durable benefit, tumor-associated TCR clones showed greater expansion in peripheral blood 3 weeks after treatment started (n ≈ 22, p = 0.022). Improved progression-free and overall survival was found to be associated with pretreatment peripheral blood TCR clonality below the median.

The V end loses 2 bases and the J end loses 3 bases, and a stretch of 8 bases separates them. Measured from the cysteine to the phenylalanine, the CDR3 is 13 residues long. Left in the record is the CDR3 DNA by itself, 39 bases read in frame from the first base. Sequences SGHKS (CDR1) and YYEKEE (CDR2) are obtained from the germline V gene (reference sequence). The cohort comprised 30 or so patients with locally advanced or metastatic urothelial carcinoma treated at Memorial Sloan Kettering on a trial protocol. Peripheral blood mononuclear cells were collected pretreatment and during treatment, with between 1 and 8 total time points obtained per patient. The Qiagen DNeasy Blood extraction kit was used to purify genomic DNA from total PBMCs and tumor samples. PBMCs were collected pretreatment and during treatment, and were isolated and stored as previously described.

This TCR was recovered from a man in his 60s with urothelial cancer. The V gene is TRBV5-5 and the J gene is TRBJ1-1; 6 matching bases give a weak D call of TRBD1. The sample consisted of PBMCs, taken around atezolizumab (anti-PD-L1) treatment. In nucleotide form, the sequence is TGTGCCAGCAGCTTTTCAGGGGACACTGAAGCTTTCTTT. Its protein is CASSFSGDTEAFF.